The 21 T cell receptor beta chains in this list originate from one sample, sequenced in a study of T cell repertoires in cytomegalovirus infection. TCRdb reprocessed the reads with MiXCR, giving one entry per CDR3 protein. The repertoire consists of hundreds of thousands of distinct CDR3 sequences, with 20% to 25% occurring once and the leading ten covering roughly 8%. The specimen was CD8+ T cells from PBMCs. The source of these receptors is a human donor in good health (CMV status not recorded). Some clones in this sample may be carry-over from other donors' samples.

This clonotype was counted at least ten times. The chain combines TRBV7-6 with TRBJ2-1, with D perhaps matching TRBD2 (6 bases). V was clipped by 2 bases and J by 8 bases, with 13 bases between them. There are 14 residues in the CDR3. CDR1 is SGHVS and CDR2 is FNYEAQ in the germline V gene. The CDR3 spells CASSLSGGAYEQFF. The CDR3 nucleotides are TGTGCCAGCAGCTTAAGTGGCGGGGCTTATGAGCAGTTCTTC.

Concerning this clonotype: Being one base from a much bigger clone, this may be a read error. The V gene is TRBV10-3, the J gene TRBJ2-1, with TRBD1 as a possible D gene (6 bases). This CDR3 has 16 residues. Germline loops: CDR1 ENHRY, CDR2 SYGVKD. CDR3 region: CAISESIQGSYNEQLF. The CDR3 nucleotides are TGTGCCATCAGTGAGTCGATCCAGGGGTCCTACAATGAGCAGCTCTTC.

This clonotype was detected only a few times. This rearrangement joins TRBV28 to TRBJ2-1, with TRBD2 matching over 8 bases. The CDR3 contains 14 residues. V was clipped by 6 bases and J by 6 bases; unmatched bases: 7. Germline loops: CDR1 MDHEN, CDR2 SYDVKM. The chain's CDR3 is CASSLQGLGNEQFF. In nucleotides, the CDR3 is TGTGCCAGCAGCTTACAGGGACTAGGCAATGAGCAGTTCTTC.

This clonotype was seen many times. The chain recombines TRBV7-3 with TRBJ1-2; TRBD1 aligns across 8 bases. Germline CDR1 SGHTA, CDR2 FQGTGA. V trimming: 4 bases; J trimming: 6 bases; junction bases outside the gene matches: 7. The CDR3 is made up of 14 amino acids. The CDR3 region is CASSSDRGADGYTF. CDR3 nucleotides: TGTGCCAGCAGCTCCGACAGGGGCGCGGATGGCTACACCTTC.

This clonotype was counted ten times or more. V usage is TRBV7-2 and J usage is TRBJ2-2; D remains unclear. Germline lookup yields CDR1 SGHTA and CDR2 FQGNSA. V gave up 7 bases and J gave up 5 bases, with 11 bases separating them. The CDR3 has 13 amino acids. CDR3 in DNA: TGTGCCAGCACAGACCCCCCGACCGGGGAGCTGTTTTTT. It is translated as CASTDPPTGELFF.

Turning to this clonotype: Relative to the germline gene, one junction end is altered; a read error may explain this. The chain carries TRBV5-5 and TRBJ1-6; D remains ambiguous. The CDR3 runs to 13 residues. Germline V gives CDR1 SGHKS, CDR2 YYEKEE (reference sequence). As DNA, the CDR3 is TGTGCCGGCAGGAGCTCCTATAATTCACCCCTCCACTTT. Protein: CAGRSSYNSPLHF.

The CDR3 DNA follows: TGTGCCAGCAGTGATGGGGCGGGGGAGGATACGCAGTATTTT. Residues: CASSDGAGEDTQYF. The V and J genes are TRBV25-1 and TRBJ2-3, with TRBD2 identical over 7 bases. Germline V gene lookup returns CDR1 MGHDK and CDR2 SYGVNS. V lost 3 bases to trimming and J lost 6 bases; unmatched junction nucleotides: 6. The CDR3 spans 14 residues.

The chain links TRBV5-5 to TRBJ2-1, with a tentative D call TRBD2 (7 bases). Germline CDR1 is SGHKS and CDR2 is YYEKEE (reference sequence). The CDR3 extends over 14 amino acids. Trimming shortened V by 6 bases and J by 4 bases, and 14 bases separated the two germline ends. The CDR3 coding sequence is TGTGCCAGCACCTTCGGGGGGCCTTACAATGAGCAGTTCTTC. This sequence encodes CASTFGGPYNEQFF.

This clonotype was seen only a few times. The rearrangement links TRBV14 to TRBJ1-1; D remains unclear. Germline V gene data show CDR1 as SGHDN and CDR2 as FVKESK. Deletions cut 1 base from V and 6 bases from J, with 15 bases between. This CDR3 comprises 15 residues. CDR3 protein: CASSQVMGRMAEAFF. As DNA, the CDR3 is TGTGCCAGCAGCCAAGTTATGGGAAGGATGGCTGAAGCTTTCTTT. Full variable domain (rest looked up from reference TRBV14 and TRBJ1-1): EAGVTQFPSHSVIEKGQTVTLRCDPISGHDNLYWYRRVMGKEIKFLLHFVKESKQDESGMPNNRFLAERTGGTYSTLKVQPAELEDSGVYFCASSQVMGRMAEAFFGQGTRLTVV.

This clonotype was detected ten times or more. The chain employs TRBV7-9 and TRBJ2-1, with 9 nucleotides matching TRBD1. Losses at the gene ends were 7 bases for V and 8 bases for J; bases not matched to a gene: 9. Germline V gives CDR1 SEHNR, CDR2 FQNEAQ (reference sequence). This CDR3 contains 14 residues. CDR3 residues: CASIIRDRVDEQFF. CDR3 DNA: TGTGCCAGCATCATCCGGGACAGGGTCGATGAGCAGTTCTTC.

This chain connects TRBV29-1 to TRBJ1-1, with D hard to call. The CDR3 runs 10 residues. Germline-derived CDR1 and CDR2 are SQVTM and ANQGSEA. V gave up 5 bases and J gave up 4 bases, with 5 bases separating them. CDR3 sequence reads: CSVIGTEAFF. CDR3 DNA: TGCAGCGTTATAGGCACTGAAGCTTTCTTT.

The chain employs TRBV2 and TRBJ2-5; D could derive from TRBD1 or TRBD2 (5 bases each). The CDR3 is 14 amino acids. V shed 9 bases and J shed 0 bases, with 14 bases lying between them. Germline V CDR1 and CDR2: SNHLY, FYNNEI. DNA of the CDR3: TGTGCCAGTACGCACCCGGGACACCAAGAGACCCAGTACTTC. The encoded protein is CASTHPGHQETQYF.

This chain joins TRBV10-3 and TRBJ1-2, with 8 bases that match TRBD1. CDR1 is ENHRY, CDR2 SYGVKD, per germline. The CDR3 sequence is 16 residues long. After removal of 0 bases from V and 5 bases from J, the junction contained 8 bases not matched to a gene. The DNA for the CDR3 is TGTGCCATCAGTGAGTCCGGACAGGGAATTTGGTATGGCTACACCTTC. As protein: CAISESGQGIWYGYTF.

This clonotype was observed a handful of times. This chain connects TRBV5-5 to TRBJ1-1, with 7 positions matching TRBD1. The CDR3 has 15 amino acids. Germline V gene sequence: CDR1 SGHKS, CDR2 YYEKEE (reference sequence). Trimming removed 0 bases from V and 0 bases from J; junction bases left unmatched: 2. The CDR3: CASSLGDRLNTEAFF. As DNA, the CDR3 is TGTGCCAGCAGCTTGGGGGACAGACTGAACACTGAAGCTTTCTTT.

V and J are TRBV28 and TRBJ1-5; D not resolved. Germline V lookup: CDR1 MDHEN, CDR2 SYDVKM. CDR3 length equals 15 residues. V lost 2 bases and J lost 4, with 12 bases in between. CDR3 loop: CASSLVRARNQPQHF. CDR3 nucleotides: TGTGCCAGCAGTTTAGTGAGGGCACGGAATCAGCCCCAGCATTTT.

V usage is TRBV28 and J usage is TRBJ2-7; tentatively, D is TRBD1 (5 bases). The CDR3 has 13 amino acids. The germline CDR1 and CDR2 sequences are MDHEN and SYDVKM. V was cut by 3 bases and J by 0 bases, with 6 bases left in between. CDR3 DNA: TGTGCCAGCAGTTTTCAGGGCTCCTACGAGCAGTACGTC. It specifies CASSFQGSYEQYV.

This clonotype was detected only a few times. This chain joins TRBV4-1 and TRBJ1-6; D is ambiguous. CDR1 is MGHRA, CDR2 YSYEKL, per germline. The CDR3 loop spans 15 amino acids. V dropped 0 bases and J dropped 9 bases, with 12 bases sitting between them. The CDR3 sequence: CASSQEGLPRSPLHF. In DNA, the CDR3 is TGCGCCAGCAGCCAAGAGGGCCTCCCCCGTTCACCCCTCCACTTT.

The chain links TRBV6-5 to TRBJ2-3; 13 nucleotides line up with TRBD2. CDR3 length equals 19 residues. CDR1 is MNHEY and CDR2 is SVGAGI in the germline V gene. The V gene end was trimmed by 0 bases and the J gene end by 2 bases; junction bases not matched to a gene: 8. Here the CDR3 DNA reads TGTGCCAGCAGTTACTCCGCACCACTAGCGGGGGGGGCCACAGATACGCAGTATTTT. It specifies CASSYSAPLAGGATDTQYF.

The CDR3 region has the DNA TGTGCCAGCAGTTTGGTAGCGGGGGGCCCTAGCACAGATACGCAGTATTTT. It specifies CASSLVAGGPSTDTQYF. J is TRBJ2-3 and V is TRBV28; TRBD2 agrees at 10 bases. Losses at the gene ends were 3 bases for V and 0 bases for J; bases not matched to a gene: 6. This CDR3 has 17 residues. Germline loops: CDR1 MDHEN, CDR2 SYDVKM.

This clonotype was counted many times. The chain uses TRBV7-9 and TRBJ2-2; D remains ambiguous. Germline V gene data show CDR1 as SEHNR and CDR2 as FQNEAQ (reference sequence). The CDR3 covers 18 residues. Deletions cut 5 bases from V and 1 base from J, with 20 bases between. The CDR3: CASSLDPVWAKNTGELFF. The CDR3 DNA sequence: TGTGCCAGCAGCCTAGATCCGGTTTGGGCGAAGAACACCGGGGAGCTGTTTTTT.

V gene TRBV28 combines with J gene TRBJ2-7, with 10 bases aligning to TRBD1. The CDR3 runs 15 residues. The germline V gene has CDR1 MDHEN and CDR2 SYDVKM. The trim removed 6 bases at V and 1 base at J, leaving 6 bases unmatched. This CDR3 reads CASSRDRGVSYEQYV. The CDR3 bases are TGTGCCAGCAGCCGGGACAGGGGAGTATCCTACGAGCAGTACGTC.